The T cell receptor beta chain described here comes from a study of cytomegalovirus exposure and HLA in healthy donors. For the study at large: One earlier analysis, a look at around 170 million T cells, found almost 120 million unique TCR beta sequences. The study, taken as a whole, reports: From TCR beta sequences, most subjects' HLA-A and HLA-B alleles were reportedly predicted accurately.

The CDR3 has 14 residues. Germline CDR1 reads SNHLY; CDR2 reads FYNNEI. V lost 6 bases to trimming and J lost 0 bases, with 11 bases between them. Vbeta (60) and Jbeta (13) primers were used in the PCR. Profiled with immunoSEQ multiplex PCR; TCRdb holds only in-frame clones, not every one. The repertoire consists of tens of thousands of clones, with over 70% occurring once and the leading ten covering approximately 50%. In regard to this clone: What it binds is not known.

This TCR was sampled from a man in his fifties in good health and CMV-seropositive. The sequenced material came from PBMCs. This chain uses TRBV2 with TRBJ1-1; perhaps TRBD1 as D (5 bases). CDR3: CASRLTDVNTEAFF. The DNA for the CDR3 is TGTGCCAGCAGGCTGACAGACGTGAACACTGAAGCTTTCTTT.